The TCR beta chain under discussion was sequenced for a study of blood T cell repertoires in COVID-19 (TCRdb year 2020). Study-level background: The collaborator samples originated in the United States, Italy and Spain and spanned the acute and convalescent phases of COVID-19. The material from the prospective study consisted of cDNA or gDNA derived from T cells, B-cell-depleted T cells, or PBMCs. The dataset comprised deeply sampled blood TCRbeta repertoires from subjects exposed to, actively infected with, or recovered from COVID-19. The repertoires were released in a freely available public database meant as a resource for research on the immune response to SARS-CoV-2. Samples came from the ongoing ImmuneRACE study (first 160 participants) plus 1,254 subjects from 6 global collaborators. Sample metadata almost always included a de-identified subject ID, COVID-19 status, age in years and sex. Where HLA class I and class II types were available, the types were taken from metadata supplied by the sample provider, not from assay-based typing.

In the prospective study, participants were roughly 18 to 89 years old, resided in under 30 geographic areas of the United States, and were enrolled through a virtual design. In the prospective study, participants were assigned to cohorts based on the clinical history participants reported in a screening survey and a study questionnaire. Mobile phlebotomists in the prospective study collected whole blood, serum and a nasopharyngeal or oropharyngeal swab from every participant. Prospective study participants could optionally give additional blood draws and questionnaires over a roughly two-month period. Prospective study blood samples were shipped either frozen or at room temperature before DNA extraction. From the cysteine up to the phenylalanine, the CDR3 has a length of 19 residues. Only the CDR3 region is kept as DNA, spanning 57 bases read in frame from base 1. Details on this clone: The antigen this receptor binds is unknown. Base qualities are missing; no much larger clone stands one base away.

What the research found in general, with its limitations: The quantity of clinical and demographic metadata differed by source and by participant and was supplied without curation.

The immunoSEQ Assay, a bias-controlled multiplex PCR, was used to amplify TCRbeta CDR3 regions from genomic DNA. The source study handled its data this way. The number of nucleated cells in each sample was estimated from the amplification of reference gene primers within the assay. To quantify the absolute abundance of each unique TCRbeta CDR3 rearrangement, sequence reads were collapsed and filtered. For each sample, productive Simpson clonality was calculated as the square root of Simpson's diversity index over productive rearrangements. TCRdb limited this immuneACCESS table to in-frame rearrangements with V and J called. A share of clones is missing; checked studies link under half to unresolved V genes, and the rest is unexplained. V and J calls and clone size are copied from that table; D and trimming were computed from the DNA. Within this sample are 470,000 or so clones, with 70% to 90% of them counted one time only. The ten largest clonotypes hold approximately 2% of the sample.

This TCR came from a woman aged 18-35 years with acute COVID-19. The chain was built from TRBV21-1 and TRBJ2-3; the table's D call, TRBD2, has no DNA check behind it. TRBV21-1 is given as a pseudogene. Sequenced: PBMCs or T cells enriched from blood (not recorded which). The DNA reads as follows: TGTGCCAGCAGCGAGGAGGGGACTAGCGGGGGGACGATCACAGATACGCAGTATTTT. Translated, it gives CASSEEGTSGGTITDTQYF.